A selection of T cell receptor beta chains follows, all from one sample in a study of blood T cell repertoires in COVID-19. Libraries were prepared by immunoSEQ multiplex PCR; TCRdb keeps only in-frame clonotypes and omits some of them. The data hold some 170,000 clones, with roughly 84% observed a single time. Sequenced sample: PBMCs or T cells enriched from blood (not recorded which). These receptors came from a man aged 50 to 60 who had recovered from COVID-19. Both conserved end residues are part of each CDR3. The order of the fields is V gene, clone size, J gene, D gene, CDR3 protein, CDR3 DNA. A D gene is named only where the DNA matches it firmly. Clone size, where shown, is once, few, many, or a class for clones that have expanded.

v_call: TRBV7-2
clone_size: NA
j_call: TRBJ1-2
d_call: TRBD1
cdr3_aa: CASSSGGYGYTF
cdr3_nt: TGTGCCAGCAGCTCAGGGGGCTATGGCTACACCTTC

v_call: TRBV7-8
clone_size: NA
j_call: TRBJ1-5
d_call: TRBD1
cdr3_aa: CASSFSGTGANQPQHF
cdr3_nt: TGTGCCAGCAGCTTTTCCGGGACAGGGGCCAATCAGCCCCAGCATTTT

v_call: TRBV7-8
clone_size: NA
j_call: TRBJ2-2
d_call: NA
cdr3_aa: CASSLRDLNTGELFF
cdr3_nt: TGTGCCAGCAGCTTACGGGACTTGAACACCGGGGAGCTGTTTTTT

v_call: TRBV7-2
clone_size: NA
j_call: TRBJ2-1
d_call: NA
cdr3_aa: CASSLARGEQFF
cdr3_nt: TGTGCCAGCAGCCTTGCTCGGGGTGAGCAGTTCTTC

v_call: TRBV15
clone_size: NA
j_call: TRBJ2-7
d_call: TRBD1
cdr3_aa: CATNSDRGRYEQYF
cdr3_nt: TGTGCCACCAACTCCGACAGGGGGAGGTACGAGCAGTACTTC

v_call: TRBV6-5
clone_size: few
j_call: TRBJ2-7
d_call: TRBD1
cdr3_aa: CASTQDRASYEQYF
cdr3_nt: TGTGCCAGCACCCAGGACAGGGCCTCCTACGAGCAGTACTTC

v_call: TRBV11-2
clone_size: NA
j_call: TRBJ1-4
d_call: TRBD1
cdr3_aa: CASSRPGQENEKLFF
cdr3_nt: TGTGCCAGCAGCCGTCCGGGACAGGAGAATGAAAAACTGTTTTTT

v_call: TRBV3-1/TRBV3-2
clone_size: NA
j_call: TRBJ2-1
d_call: NA
cdr3_aa: CASSRQRFPYNEQFF
cdr3_nt: TGTGCCAGCAGCCGACAGAGATTTCCCTACAATGAGCAGTTCTTC

v_call: TRBV2
clone_size: NA
j_call: TRBJ2-1
d_call: NA
cdr3_aa: CASGLGGYNEQFF
cdr3_nt: TGTGCCAGCGGGTTGGGGGGATACAATGAGCAGTTCTTC

v_call: TRBV6-4
clone_size: NA
j_call: TRBJ1-6
d_call: NA
cdr3_aa: CASRDLPGPGGNSPLHF
cdr3_nt: TGTGCCAGCAGGGATCTACCGGGACCTGGGGGCAATTCACCCCTCCACTTT

v_call: TRBV4-2
clone_size: few
j_call: TRBJ2-1
d_call: TRBD2
cdr3_aa: CASSQDRGGYNEQFF
cdr3_nt: TGTGCCAGCAGCCAAGATCGGGGGGGCTACAATGAGCAGTTCTTC

v_call: TRBV11-1
clone_size: NA
j_call: TRBJ2-3
d_call: TRBD1
cdr3_aa: CASSLLATGGSDTQYF
cdr3_nt: TGTGCCAGCAGCTTACTGGCTACAGGGGGAAGTGATACGCAGTATTTT

v_call: TRBV5-1
clone_size: once
j_call: TRBJ2-3
d_call: TRBD2
cdr3_aa: CASSLIAGASTDTQYF
cdr3_nt: TGCGCCAGCAGCTTAATAGCGGGGGCAAGCACAGATACGCAGTATTTT

v_call: TRBV18
clone_size: NA
j_call: TRBJ2-6
d_call: NA
cdr3_aa: CASSPLQEFSGANVLTF
cdr3_nt: TGTGCCAGCTCACCTCTACAGGAATTCTCTGGGGCCAACGTCCTGACTTTC

v_call: TRBV3-1/TRBV3-2
clone_size: once
j_call: TRBJ2-3
d_call: TRBD2
cdr3_aa: CASSDGLAGGMDTQYF
cdr3_nt: TGTGCCAGCAGCGATGGACTAGCGGGGGGGATGGATACGCAGTATTTT

v_call: TRBV28
clone_size: once
j_call: TRBJ1-2
d_call: TRBD1
cdr3_aa: CASRITGARGGYTF
cdr3_nt: TGTGCCAGCAGAATAACAGGGGCTAGGGGTGGCTACACCTTC

v_call: TRBV12-3/TRBV12-4
clone_size: NA
j_call: TRBJ1-1
d_call: NA
cdr3_aa: CASIISGRRAFF
cdr3_nt: TGTGCCAGCATTATAAGCGGCCGGAGGGCTTTCTTT

v_call: TRBV5-1
clone_size: NA
j_call: TRBJ1-1
d_call: NA
cdr3_aa: CASSLAGGSEAFF
cdr3_nt: TGCGCCAGCAGTCTGGCGGGGGGGTCTGAAGCTTTCTTT

v_call: TRBV9
clone_size: once
j_call: TRBJ2-2
d_call: NA
cdr3_aa: CASSGLEKLLAGELFF
cdr3_nt: TGTGCCAGCAGCGGACTCGAGAAGCTCCTTGCCGGGGAGCTGTTTTTT

v_call: TRBV11-2
clone_size: NA
j_call: TRBJ2-3
d_call: TRBD1
cdr3_aa: CASSLQGEDTQYF
cdr3_nt: TGTGCCAGCAGCTTACAGGGGGAAGATACGCAGTATTTT

v_call: TRBV3-1/TRBV3-2
clone_size: NA
j_call: TRBJ2-3
d_call: TRBD1
cdr3_aa: CASSQTQGGTDTQYF
cdr3_nt: TGTGCCAGCAGCCAAACCCAGGGGGGCACAGATACGCAGTATTTT

v_call: TRBV7-2
clone_size: NA
j_call: TRBJ1-1
d_call: TRBD1
cdr3_aa: CASSFTGARGTEAFF
cdr3_nt: TGTGCCAGCAGCTTTACAGGGGCCCGTGGCACTGAAGCTTTCTTT

v_call: TRBV19
clone_size: NA
j_call: TRBJ1-2
d_call: TRBD1
cdr3_aa: CASETGGAHYGYTF
cdr3_nt: TGTGCCAGTGAAACAGGGGGCGCCCACTATGGCTACACCTTC

v_call: TRBV28
clone_size: NA
j_call: TRBJ1-4
d_call: TRBD1
cdr3_aa: CASKPGGPNEKLFF
cdr3_nt: TGTGCCAGCAAACCAGGGGGCCCTAATGAAAAACTGTTTTTT

v_call: TRBV5-3
clone_size: NA
j_call: TRBJ1-5
d_call: TRBD1
cdr3_aa: CARSLGQGNSNQPQHF
cdr3_nt: TGTGCCAGAAGCTTAGGACAGGGCAATAGCAATCAGCCCCAGCATTTT

v_call: TRBV19
clone_size: NA
j_call: TRBJ2-2
d_call: NA
cdr3_aa: CASSLRGADTGELFF
cdr3_nt: TGTGCCAGTAGTCTTCGGGGGGCGGACACCGGGGAGCTGTTTTTT

v_call: TRBV18
clone_size: NA
j_call: TRBJ2-3
d_call: TRBD2
cdr3_aa: CASSPPARGGDTQYF
cdr3_nt: TGTGCCAGCTCACCACCGGCTAGGGGAGGGGATACGCAGTATTTT

v_call: TRBV5-4
clone_size: NA
j_call: TRBJ2-1
d_call: TRBD2
cdr3_aa: CASSPYGGAVEQFF
cdr3_nt: TGTGCCAGCAGCCCTTACGGGGGGGCGGTTGAGCAGTTCTTC

v_call: TRBV4-1
clone_size: few
j_call: TRBJ1-2
d_call: NA
cdr3_aa: CASSIQVALNYGYTF
cdr3_nt: TGCGCCAGCAGCATACAGGTAGCCCTGAACTATGGCTACACCTTC